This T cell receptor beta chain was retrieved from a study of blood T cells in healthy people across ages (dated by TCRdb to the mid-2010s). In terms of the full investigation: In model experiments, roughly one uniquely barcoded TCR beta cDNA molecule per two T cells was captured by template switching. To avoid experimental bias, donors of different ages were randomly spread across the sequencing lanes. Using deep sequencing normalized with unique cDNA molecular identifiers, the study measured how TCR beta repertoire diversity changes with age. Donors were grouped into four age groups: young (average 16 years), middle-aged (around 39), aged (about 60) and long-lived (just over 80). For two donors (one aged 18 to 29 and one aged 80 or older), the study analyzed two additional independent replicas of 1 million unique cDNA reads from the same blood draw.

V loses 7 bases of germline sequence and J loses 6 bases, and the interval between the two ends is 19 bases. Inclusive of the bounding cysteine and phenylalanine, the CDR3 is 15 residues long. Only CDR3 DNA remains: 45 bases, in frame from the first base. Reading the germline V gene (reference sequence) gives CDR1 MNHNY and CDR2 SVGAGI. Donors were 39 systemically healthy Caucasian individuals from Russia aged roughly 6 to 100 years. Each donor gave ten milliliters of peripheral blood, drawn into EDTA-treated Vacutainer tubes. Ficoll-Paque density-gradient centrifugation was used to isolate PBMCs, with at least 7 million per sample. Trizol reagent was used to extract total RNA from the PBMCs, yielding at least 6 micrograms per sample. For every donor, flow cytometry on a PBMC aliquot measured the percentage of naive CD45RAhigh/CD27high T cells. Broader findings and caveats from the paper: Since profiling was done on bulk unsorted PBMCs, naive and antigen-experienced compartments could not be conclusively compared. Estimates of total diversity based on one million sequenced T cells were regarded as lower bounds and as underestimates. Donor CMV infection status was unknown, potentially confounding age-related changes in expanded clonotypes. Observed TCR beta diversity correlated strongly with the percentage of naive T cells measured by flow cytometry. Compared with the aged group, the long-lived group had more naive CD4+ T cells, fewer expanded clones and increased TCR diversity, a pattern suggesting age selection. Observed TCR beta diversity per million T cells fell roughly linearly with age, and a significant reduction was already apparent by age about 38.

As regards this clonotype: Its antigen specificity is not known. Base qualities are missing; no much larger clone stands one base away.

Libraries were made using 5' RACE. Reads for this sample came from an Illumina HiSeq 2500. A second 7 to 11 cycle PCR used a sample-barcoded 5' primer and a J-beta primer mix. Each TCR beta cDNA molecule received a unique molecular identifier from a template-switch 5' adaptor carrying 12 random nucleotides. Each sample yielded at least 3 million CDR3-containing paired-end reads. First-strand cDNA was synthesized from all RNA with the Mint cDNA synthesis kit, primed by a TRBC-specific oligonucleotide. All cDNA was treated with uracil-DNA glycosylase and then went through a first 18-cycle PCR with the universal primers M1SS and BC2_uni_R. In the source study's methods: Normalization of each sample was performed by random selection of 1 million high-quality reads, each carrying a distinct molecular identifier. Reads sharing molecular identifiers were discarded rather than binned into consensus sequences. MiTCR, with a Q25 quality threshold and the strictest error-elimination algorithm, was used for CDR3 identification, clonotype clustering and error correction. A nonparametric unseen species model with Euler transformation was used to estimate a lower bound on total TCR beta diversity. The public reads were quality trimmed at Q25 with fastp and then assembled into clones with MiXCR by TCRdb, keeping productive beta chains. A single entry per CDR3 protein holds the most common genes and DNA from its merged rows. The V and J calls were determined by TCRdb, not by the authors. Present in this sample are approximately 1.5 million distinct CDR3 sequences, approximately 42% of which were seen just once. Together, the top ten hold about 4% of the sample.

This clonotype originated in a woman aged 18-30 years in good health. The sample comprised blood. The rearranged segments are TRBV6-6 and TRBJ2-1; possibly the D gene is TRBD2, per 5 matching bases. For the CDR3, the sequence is CASTLSGGASNEQFF. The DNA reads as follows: TGTGCCAGCACCCTAAGCGGTGGAGCCTCCAATGAGCAGTTCTTC.